Described below is a single T cell receptor (beta chain) sequence and its context. These data originate in a study of blood T cell repertoires in COVID-19. As for the study in general: The cDNA or gDNA used as material had been derived from T cells, B-cell-depleted T cells, or PBMCs.

Participant age was roughly 18 to 90 years, and participants resided in approximately 25 US areas. The study assigned cohorts using participant-reported clinical history. TCRdb keeps only in-frame clones here, not all; method: immunoSEQ multiplex PCR. The repertoire consists of a few hundred thousand clones, with roughly 90% occurring once and the leading ten covering about 9.3%. The CDR3 contains 17 residues. In germline, CDR1 is SGHRS, CDR2 YFSETQ. V lost 2 bases and J 0 bases, leaving 15 bases between the germline ends. This TCR was recovered from a man younger than 35 with acute COVID-19. This rearrangement joins TRBV5-1 to TRBJ2-1; TRBD2 is a possible D gene (7 bases). The sequencing input was PBMCs or T cells enriched from blood (not recorded which). In DNA form, the CDR3 reads TGCGCCAGCAGCTTAAGCGGGACACCTAACTCCTACAATGAGCAGTTCTTC. Residues: CASSLSGTPNSYNEQFF.